This T cell receptor beta chain was profiled in a study of T cells in Graves' hyperthyroidism and ophthalmopathy. Researchers amplified the TCR beta CDR3 regions from RNA transcripts. When the TCR CDR3 underwent first-round RT-PCR, the HTBI primer set was used. TCRdb re-derived calls from the multiplex PCR reads in MiXCR, one entry per CDR3 protein. The sample gives 500,000 to 650,000 distinct CDR3 sequences, 13% to 15% of which show up once; roughly an eighth is in the top ten. CDR1 MGHRA and CDR2 YSYEKL come from the germline V gene. Trimming took 0 bases from V and 15 from J, leaving 15 bases between them. The CDR3 is 13 amino acids.

Sequenced: blood. The gene calls are TRBV4-1 and TRBJ2-1; no reliable D call. This clonotype was sampled from a woman aged 45 to 65 with Graves' ophthalmopathy. CDR3 sequence (DNA): TGCGCCAGCAGCCAAGAGGCGAGCGTTAGACCGTTCTTC. It encodes CASSQEASVRPFF.